Listed below are T cell receptor beta chains from one sample, sequenced in a study of cytomegalovirus exposure and HLA in healthy donors. Method: immunoSEQ multiplex PCR; TCRdb's copy keeps in-frame clones and lacks some. There are about 110,000 clones in the sample; about 75% occur only once, and roughly 2.5% lies in the top ten. The material sequenced was PBMCs. These receptors were collected from a man aged 35-49 years in good health and CMV-seronegative. Both conserved end residues are part of each CDR3. Rows may omit the clone size; those that give it use once, few, many or a size class.

clone size,J gene,V gene,CDR3 protein
.,TRBJ2-7,TRBV5-1,CASSWRAGGNYEQYF
.,TRBJ2-3,TRBV7-3,CASSFLPAGGRTDTQYF
.,TRBJ1-2,TRBV7-2,CASSPLAGYGYTF
.,TRBJ2-1,TRBV2,CASSEAHQNWQFF
.,TRBJ2-1,TRBV29-1,CSGLGTANEQFF
.,TRBJ1-5,TRBV7-2,CASSLTGTSGHQPQHF
.,TRBJ1-5,TRBV2,CASSFDRGWGQPQHF
.,TRBJ2-6,TRBV5-4,CASSLWSSGANVLTF
.,TRBJ2-3,TRBV11-2,CASSLEVRLTQYF
.,TRBJ1-4,TRBV18,CASSLQQDEKLFF
.,TRBJ1-2,TRBV10-1,CASNRGHNYGYTF
.,TRBJ1-5,TRBV2,CASSESQGAGQPQHF
.,TRBJ1-1,TRBV7-9,CSSSIDRAGTEAFF
few,TRBJ1-4,TRBV5-1,CASSLEGTTNEKLFF
.,TRBJ1-6,TRBV4-2,CASSQEERQDSPLPF
.,TRBJ2-2,TRBV2,CASSATGRSTGELFF
.,TRBJ2-7,TRBV29-1,CSIIRGPEQYF
.,TRBJ2-1,TRBV4-2,CASSQDIPGGAPNEQFF
once,TRBJ2-5,TRBV5-1,CASSLSGTGGRETQYF
.,TRBJ1-4,TRBV5-4,CASSLDRYNEKLFF
.,TRBJ2-1,TRBV2,CASSEGTSGAEQFF
.,TRBJ2-2,TRBV18,CASSPVTSGELFF
.,TRBJ1-5,TRBV7-9,CSSSSDRGMEHF
.,TRBJ1-6,TRBV2,CASAGQNNSPLHF
few,TRBJ2-3,TRBV2,CASSEGQGRPDTQYF
.,TRBJ2-3,TRBV6-1,CASIRQNTQYF
.,TRBJ1-2,TRBV25-1,CASSEFSGGGDGYTF
once,TRBJ1-2,TRBV27,CASRPTTGGFSYTF
few,TRBJ2-1,TRBV29-1,CSVEASGYNEQFF
.,TRBJ2-7,TRBV6-6,CASSLASGTFAQYF
.,TRBJ2-7,TRBV11-3,CASSLASSYEQYF
few,TRBJ1-2,TRBV15,CATSRATSGGEGYTF
.,TRBJ1-2,TRBV4-2,CASSQGQGGYGYTF
once,TRBJ1-3,TRBV6-1,CASSEEIQGGNTIYF
.,TRBJ1-1,TRBV29-1,CSGQGRTEAFF
.,TRBJ2-1,TRBV7-9,CASSFTRGLGNEQFF
.,TRBJ2-3,TRBV6-1,CASSGDRGSTDTQYF
few,TRBJ1-2,TRBV5-6,CASSKQGASGYTF